The rows below give T cell receptor beta chains drawn from one sample of a study of immune evolution from preneoplasia to lung adenocarcinoma. Sequenced by immunoSEQ multiplex PCR; TCRdb stores in-frame clones only, minus some. The sample comprises about 13,000 clones, roughly 80% of which are singletons, and 4.2% rests with the top ten. Sequenced sample: FFPE minimally invasive lung adenocarcinoma tissue. The receptors come from a person aged 70 to 85 with lung adenocarcinoma. Both conserved end residues are part of each CDR3. D genes are given only for firm matches. Clone size appears in some rows only: once, few, many, or a class for an expanded clone.

-	-	TRBV10-3	TRBJ1-1	CAISESVGGRDTEAFF	TGTGCCATCAGTGAGTCTGTTGGGGGGCGGGACACTGAAGCTTTCTTT
TRBD1	-	TRBV6-1	TRBJ2-1	CASSVNRGEGNEQFF	TGTGCCAGCAGTGTTAACAGGGGAGAGGGGAATGAGCAGTTCTTC
TRBD2	-	TRBV5-1	TRBJ2-3	CASSSGTSGTDTQYF	TGCGCCAGCAGCTCCGGGACTAGCGGCACAGATACGCAGTATTTT
-	-	TRBV5-4	TRBJ1-1	CASSVDGWNTEAFF	TGTGCCAGCAGCGTAGACGGGTGGAACACTGAAGCTTTCTTT
-	once	TRBV11-2	TRBJ2-7	CASSPANEQYF	TGTGCCAGCAGCCCCGCGAACGAGCAGTACTTC
-	-	TRBV4-1	TRBJ2-7	CASSQDWGIPYEQYF	TGTGCCAGCAGCCAAGACTGGGGTATCCCCTACGAGCAGTACTTC
-	-	TRBV7-8	TRBJ2-3	CASSLVWTESTDTQYF	TGTGCCAGCAGCTTAGTGTGGACAGAGTCCACAGATACGCAGTATTTT
-	-	TRBV14	TRBJ1-1	CASSPQALNTEAFF	TGTGCCAGCAGCCCTCAAGCATTGAACACTGAAGCTTTCTTT
-	-	TRBV2	TRBJ2-2	CASTRDGELFF	TGTGCCAGCACCCGAGACGGGGAGCTGTTTTTT
-	-	TRBV28	TRBJ1-2	CASSSQGTYGYTF	TGTGCCAGCAGTTCCCAGGGAACCTATGGCTACACCTTC
TRBD2	-	TRBV11-2	TRBJ2-4	CASSSSGGVAKNIQYF	TGTGCCAGCAGCTCAAGCGGGGGGGTAGCCAAAAACATTCAGTACTTC
TRBD1	-	TRBV2	TRBJ2-7	CASSDDRGHLEQYF	TGTGCCAGCAGTGATGACAGGGGGCATCTCGAGCAGTACTTC
TRBD2	few	TRBV6-5	TRBJ2-1	CASSRLADHNEQFF	TGTGCCAGCAGCCGACTAGCGGATCACAATGAGCAGTTCTTC
-	-	TRBV19	TRBJ2-4	CASKVQAWAKNIQYF	TGTGCCAGTAAAGTGCAGGCGTGGGCCAAAAACATTCAGTACTTC
TRBD2	-	TRBV11-2	TRBJ2-3	CASSVSGGGSTDTQYF	TGTGCCAGCAGCGTTAGCGGGGGGGGGAGCACAGATACGCAGTATTTT
TRBD1	-	TRBV4-1	TRBJ1-2	CASSQVGTGGNYGYTF	TGCGCCAGCAGCCAAGTGGGGACAGGTGGGAACTATGGCTACACCTTC
-	-	TRBV2	TRBJ2-2	CASRGVKNTGELFF	TGTGCCAGCCGAGGTGTCAAGAACACCGGGGAGCTGTTTTTT
TRBD1	-	TRBV19	TRBJ1-1	CASSPGQANTEAFF	TGTGCCAGTAGTCCCGGACAGGCGAACACTGAAGCTTTCTTT
-	-	TRBV13	TRBJ2-7	CASSSSIARMNYEQYF	TGTGCCAGCAGCTCCTCAATTGCCCGCATGAACTACGAGCAGTACTTC
-	-	TRBV7-9	TRBJ1-4	CASTFAVSNEKLFF	TGTGCCAGCACCTTCGCGGTATCTAATGAAAAACTGTTTTTT
TRBD1	-	TRBV29-1	TRBJ2-1	CSVASGQGMMRQFF	TGCAGCGTTGCTTCGGGACAGGGTATGATGAGGCAGTTCTTC
-	-	TRBV11-2	TRBJ2-7	CASSSQSYEQYF	TGTGCCAGCAGCTCTCAGAGTTACGAGCAGTACTTC
TRBD2	once	TRBV29-1	TRBJ2-1	CSVGLADNEQFF	TGCAGCGTGGGACTAGCGGACAATGAGCAGTTCTTC
-	-	TRBV12-5	TRBJ2-1	CASGLVPRFGGNEQFF	TGTGCTAGTGGTTTGGTACCCAGGTTTGGGGGAAATGAGCAGTTCTTC
TRBD1	-	TRBV28	TRBJ1-6	CASRSGQVGLSPLHF	TGTGCCAGCAGATCGGGACAGGTGGGTCTCTCACCCCTCCACTTT
-	few	TRBV11-3	TRBJ2-7	CASSFGGLGHEQYF	TGTGCCAGCAGCTTCGGCGGGTTGGGTCACGAGCAGTACTTC
-	-	TRBV25-1	TRBJ2-7	CASSEYRGNEQYF	TGTGCCAGCAGTGAATATAGAGGGAACGAGCAGTACTTC
-	-	TRBV6-5	TRBJ1-1	CASSYSAGLAAFF	TGTGCCAGCAGTTACTCAGCAGGGTTGGCAGCTTTCTTT
TRBD1	-	TRBV28	TRBJ2-5	CASSSGQGETQYF	TGTGCCAGCAGTTCTGGACAGGGGGAGACCCAGTACTTC
TRBD2	-	TRBV9	TRBJ2-2	CASSVSGTGTGELFF	TGTGCCAGCAGCGTTAGCGGGACGGGAACCGGGGAGCTGTTTTTT
TRBD1	-	TRBV4-1	TRBJ1-4	CASLDRENEKLFF	TGCGCCAGTCTTGACAGGGAAAATGAAAAACTGTTTTTT
-	medium-sized	TRBV5-6	TRBJ2-7	CASSLAGGAYEQYF	TGTGCCAGCAGCCTGGCCGGCGGGGCCTACGAGCAGTACTTC
-	-	TRBV5-1	TRBJ2-7	CASSLEGFYEQYF	TGCGCCAGCAGCTTGGAAGGGTTCTACGAGCAGTACTTC
-	-	TRBV5-5	TRBJ2-1	CASSLLGVNNEQFF	TGTGCCAGCAGCTTATTGGGTGTAAACAATGAGCAGTTCTTC
TRBD1	-	TRBV23-1	TRBJ1-5	CASSQSHNRGRYSNQPQHF	TGCGCCAGCAGTCAATCCCACAACAGGGGACGTTATAGCAATCAGCCCCAGCATTTT
-	-	TRBV5-8	TRBJ2-2	CASSPAVVTGELFF	TGTGCCAGCAGCCCAGCGGTAGTCACCGGGGAGCTGTTTTTT
-	few	TRBV29-1	TRBJ1-2	CSVEEQSYGYTF	TGCAGCGTTGAAGAACAGTCCTATGGCTACACCTTC
TRBD1	-	TRBV6-4	TRBJ2-1	CASSLGQASYNEQFF	TGTGCTAGCAGTCTGGGACAGGCCTCCTACAATGAGCAGTTCTTC
-	-	TRBV5-6	TRBJ1-1	CASSPTPGTPLMAKAFF	TGTGCCAGCAGCCCCACCCCCGGGACACCTTTGATGGCCAAAGCTTTCTTT
-	-	TRBV28	TRBJ1-2	CASSLSLPPTHGYTF	TGTGCCAGCAGTTTGAGCCTACCCCCTACTCATGGCTACACCTTC
TRBD2	-	TRBV5-1	TRBJ2-7	CASSTSGGYSEQYF	TGCGCCAGCAGCACTAGCGGGGGGTACTCGGAGCAGTACTTC
-	few	TRBV5-1	TRBJ1-5	CASSLGDGLRQPQHF	TGCGCCAGCAGCTTGGGGGACGGCCTCAGGCAGCCCCAGCATTTT
-	-	TRBV11-2	TRBJ1-5	CASSLETFQPQHF	TGTGCCAGCAGCCTCGAAACCTTTCAGCCCCAGCATTTT
-	-	TRBV2	TRBJ1-1	CASSAGMNTEAFF	TGTGCCAGCAGTGCAGGGATGAACACTGAAGCTTTCTTT
TRBD1	medium-sized	TRBV29-1	TRBJ2-7	CSAYPGQGSEQYF	TGCAGCGCCTACCCGGGACAGGGGTCCGAGCAGTACTTC
-	-	TRBV5-1	TRBJ1-1	CASSLDRNTEAFF	TGCGCCAGCAGCTTGGACAGGAACACTGAAGCTTTCTTT
-	once	TRBV28	TRBJ1-4	CASSATRVVKLFF	TGTGCCAGCAGTGCCACCCGTGTCGTTAAACTGTTTTTT
TRBD2	-	TRBV30	TRBJ2-2	CAWLAGAGGELFF	TGTGCCTGGTTAGCGGGTGCGGGCGGGGAGCTGTTTTTT
-	-	TRBV19	TRBJ1-1	CASSTLVVTEAFF	TGTGCCAGTAGCACCTTGGTAGTTACTGAAGCTTTCTTT
TRBD2	-	TRBV6-6	TRBJ2-1	CASSYRESGGYEQFF	TGTGCCAGCAGTTACCGAGAATCGGGAGGGTATGAGCAGTTCTTC